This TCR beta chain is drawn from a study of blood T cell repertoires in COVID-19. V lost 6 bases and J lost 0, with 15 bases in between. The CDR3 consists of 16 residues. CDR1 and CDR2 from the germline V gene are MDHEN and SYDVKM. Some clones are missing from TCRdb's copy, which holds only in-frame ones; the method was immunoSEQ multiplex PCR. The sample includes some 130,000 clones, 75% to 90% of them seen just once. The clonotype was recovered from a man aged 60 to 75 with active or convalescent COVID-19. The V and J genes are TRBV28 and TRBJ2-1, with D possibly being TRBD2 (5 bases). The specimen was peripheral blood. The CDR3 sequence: CASSRGIGVSYNEQFF. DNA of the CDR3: TGTGCCAGCAGCCGAGGGATTGGCGTCTCCTACAATGAGCAGTTCTTC.